This T cell receptor beta chain was obtained from a study of metastatic and nonmetastatic thyroid tumors. Study summary: Repertoires were compared across blood and tumor or nodule tissue from malignant and benign thyroid patients. Regarding the study as a whole: Significantly greater TCR beta diversity was reportedly found in malignant thyroid tumors than in benign nodules (in blood and tumor).

TCRdb re-called clones from the PCR reads using MiXCR. The sample includes 30,000 to 45,000 clones, around 21% of them seen just once. The CDR3 runs to 13 residues. Per the germline V gene, CDR1 is DFQATT and CDR2 is SNEGSKA (reference sequence). V lost 0 bases to trimming and J lost 5 bases, with 8 bases between them. All patients reached thyroid surgery having received no treatment beforehand. This clone was found many times. The antigen is undetermined. This sequence originates from a female donor with papillary thyroid cancer or a benign thyroid nodule (not recorded which). Some clones in this sample may be carry-over from other donors' samples. The chain carries TRBV20-1 and TRBJ2-1, with D unresolved. The sample was blood. CDR3: CSARDTADNEQFF. CDR3 coding DNA: TGCAGTGCTAGAGATACGGCAGACAATGAGCAGTTCTTC.